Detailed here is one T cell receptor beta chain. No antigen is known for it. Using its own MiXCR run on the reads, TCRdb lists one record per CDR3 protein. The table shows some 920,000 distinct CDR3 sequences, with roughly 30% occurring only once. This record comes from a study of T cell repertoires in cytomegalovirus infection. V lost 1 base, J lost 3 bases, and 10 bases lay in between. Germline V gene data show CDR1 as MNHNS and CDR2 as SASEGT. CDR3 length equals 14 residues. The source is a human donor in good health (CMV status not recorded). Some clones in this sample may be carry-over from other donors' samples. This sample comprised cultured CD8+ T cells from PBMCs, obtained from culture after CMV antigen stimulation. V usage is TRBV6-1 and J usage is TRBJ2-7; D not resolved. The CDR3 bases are TGTGCCAGCAGTGAAGTCGACACCTTCTACGAGCAGTACTTC. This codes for CASSEVDTFYEQYF.